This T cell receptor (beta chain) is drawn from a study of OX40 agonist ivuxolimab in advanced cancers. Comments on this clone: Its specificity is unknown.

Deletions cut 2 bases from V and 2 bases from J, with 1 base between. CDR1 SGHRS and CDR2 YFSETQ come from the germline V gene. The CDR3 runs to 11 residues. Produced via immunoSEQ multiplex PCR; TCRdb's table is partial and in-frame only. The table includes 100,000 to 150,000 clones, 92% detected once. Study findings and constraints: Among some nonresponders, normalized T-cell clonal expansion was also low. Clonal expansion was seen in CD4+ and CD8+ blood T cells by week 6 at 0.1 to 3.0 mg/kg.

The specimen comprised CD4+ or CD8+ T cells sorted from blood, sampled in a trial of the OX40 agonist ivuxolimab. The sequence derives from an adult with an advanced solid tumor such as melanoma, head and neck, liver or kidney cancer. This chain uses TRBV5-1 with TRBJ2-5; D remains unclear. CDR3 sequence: CASSFQETQYF. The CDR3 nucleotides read TGCGCCAGCAGCTTTCAAGAGACCCAGTACTTC.